This is a list of T cell receptor beta chains from one sample in a study of shared clonotypes between healthy human individuals. Produced via immunoSEQ multiplex PCR; TCRdb's table is partial and in-frame only. The sample yields around 2,000,000 clones, 85% to 95% seen once. The sample consisted of naive CD4+ T cells sorted from blood. The origin of the receptors is a man between 18 and 35 years old in good health. CDR3s leave out the opening cysteine and the closing phenylalanine or tryptophan. The order of the fields is V gene, J gene, clone size, CDR3 protein. Clone size is stated in some rows and not others, as once, few, many or a class when expanded.

V gene: TRBV18
J gene: TRBJ1-1
clone size: NA
CDR3 protein: ASSPPPLNTEAF

V gene: TRBV5-8
J gene: TRBJ2-4
clone size: NA
CDR3 protein: ASSWARGPIGNIQY

V gene: TRBV11-2
J gene: TRBJ2-7
clone size: NA
CDR3 protein: ASSLVAGTYYEQY

V gene: TRBV28
J gene: TRBJ1-2
clone size: NA
CDR3 protein: ASSPADREGYT

V gene: TRBV4-1
J gene: TRBJ1-1
clone size: NA
CDR3 protein: ASSERQGPFGAF

V gene: TRBV18
J gene: TRBJ2-3
clone size: NA
CDR3 protein: ASSPNIASGTDTQY

V gene: TRBV20-1
J gene: TRBJ2-3
clone size: NA
CDR3 protein: SAKGGDTQY

V gene: TRBV21-1
J gene: TRBJ2-3
clone size: NA
CDR3 protein: ASSKDGGDFRADTQY

V gene: TRBV5-6
J gene: TRBJ2-7
clone size: NA
CDR3 protein: ASSELQGGAYEQY

V gene: TRBV4-1
J gene: TRBJ2-3
clone size: NA
CDR3 protein: ASRSSGSVLTDTQY

V gene: TRBV5-4
J gene: TRBJ1-1
clone size: NA
CDR3 protein: ASSLGPGWDTEAF

V gene: TRBV30
J gene: TRBJ1-5
clone size: NA
CDR3 protein: AWSDGDQPQH

V gene: TRBV10-3
J gene: TRBJ1-1
clone size: NA
CDR3 protein: AISGTVMNTEAF

V gene: TRBV5-1
J gene: TRBJ1-4
clone size: NA
CDR3 protein: ASSLVVGAGGAEKLF

V gene: TRBV14
J gene: TRBJ2-7
clone size: once
CDR3 protein: ASSQDGQNEQY

V gene: TRBV6-6
J gene: TRBJ2-7
clone size: NA
CDR3 protein: ASSWVGRSNEQY

V gene: TRBV7-9
J gene: TRBJ1-4
clone size: NA
CDR3 protein: ASSTRDRANEKLF

V gene: TRBV6-5
J gene: TRBJ1-1
clone size: NA
CDR3 protein: ASSYSSPGITEAF

V gene: TRBV4-1
J gene: TRBJ2-5
clone size: NA
CDR3 protein: ASSRTGETQY

V gene: TRBV4-1
J gene: TRBJ1-5
clone size: NA
CDR3 protein: ASSQQTHGSGNQPQH

V gene: TRBV5-4
J gene: TRBJ2-6
clone size: NA
CDR3 protein: ASSLVAGSLSGANVLT

V gene: TRBV30
J gene: TRBJ1-2
clone size: NA
CDR3 protein: AWSGTNYGYT